This TCR beta chain came from a study of blood T cell repertoires in COVID-19. Background on the study: Italy, Spain and the United States were the sources of the convalescent and acute COVID-19 samples.

In the original workflow: Amplification from reference gene primers served as the basis for estimated nucleated cell counts. Assay: immunoSEQ multiplex PCR; the TCRdb copy retains only in-frame clones and omits some. The V and J calls and clone size were taken over from that table, and D and trimming were inferred from the DNA. The top ten hold about 4.4% of the sample, which has 100,000 to 150,000 clones, approximately 90% seen once. Enrolment of Seattle patients took place during active infection, and they were followed longitudinally. This CDR3 comprises 14 residues. Germline CDR1 MDHEN, CDR2 SYDVKM. Trimming pared 7 bases from V and 4 bases from J, leaving 16 bases between.

The sample taken for sequencing was peripheral blood. The genes are TRBV28 and TRBJ1-2; a weak D match, TRBD1 (6 bases). The source of this sequence is a man aged 60 to 69 with COVID-19, enrolled during active disease. The CDR3 reads CASTIGQGSYGYTF. The CDR3 nucleotides read TGTGCCAGCACCATAGGGCAGGGGAGCTATGGCTACACCTTC.